A selection of T cell receptor beta chains follows, all from one sample in a study of shared clonotypes between healthy human individuals. Method: immunoSEQ multiplex PCR; TCRdb's copy keeps in-frame clones and lacks some. The table shows about 110,000 clones, with about 66% occurring only once. Input material: memory CD8+ T cells sorted from blood. These receptors were obtained from a woman in her thirties in good health. CDR3s include the opening cysteine and the closing phenylalanine or tryptophan. The D gene is left open where the match is weak. Not all rows give a size; the values are once, few, many and, for expanded clones, a class.

D	V	size	J	CDR3	DNA
TRBD2	TRBV6-1	few	TRBJ2-3	CASSAGGEGYNTQYF	TGTGCCAGCAGTGCGGGGGGAGAGGGCTATAATACGCAGTATTTT
-	TRBV18	-	TRBJ2-6	CASSPGPRPGLPSGANVLTF	TGTGCCAGCTCACCAGGGCCAAGACCCGGTTTACCGTCTGGGGCCAACGTCCTGACTTTC
TRBD2	TRBV2	-	TRBJ2-2	CASILAGGSTGELFF	TGTGCCAGCATTTTAGCGGGAGGATCAACCGGGGAGCTGTTTTTT
-	TRBV27	-	TRBJ2-1	CASSRGRSHEQFF	TGTGCCAGCAGCCGGGGGAGATCCCATGAGCAGTTCTTC
-	TRBV10-3	-	TRBJ2-7	CAISESGGGGLDYEQYF	TGTGCCATCAGTGAGTCTGGGGGCGGCGGCTTAGACTACGAGCAGTACTTC
TRBD2	TRBV13	-	TRBJ2-1	CASSAIRTSGNNEQFF	TGTGCCAGCAGCGCCATAAGGACTAGCGGGAACAATGAGCAGTTCTTC
-	TRBV18	-	TRBJ2-3	CASSLASSTDTQYF	TGTGCCAGCTCACTGGCGTCTAGCACAGATACGCAGTATTTT
-	TRBV6-1	-	TRBJ1-1	CASSSRENTEAFF	TGTGCCAGCAGTTCGCGAGAGAACACTGAAGCTTTCTTT
TRBD2	TRBV7-8	-	TRBJ2-1	CASSLLGLAGGNEQFF	TGTGCCAGCAGCCTACTAGGACTAGCGGGAGGGAATGAGCAGTTCTTC
TRBD2	TRBV6-6	-	TRBJ2-1	CASSREGKYNEQFF	TGTGCCAGTAGTCGGGAGGGGAAATACAATGAGCAGTTCTTC
-	TRBV19	-	TRBJ2-1	CASSIPPSGPHNEQFF	TGTGCCAGTAGTATACCCCCCAGCGGTCCACACAATGAGCAGTTCTTC
-	TRBV18	-	TRBJ2-7	CASSPGGYEQYF	TGTGCCAGCTCACCGGGTGGATACGAGCAGTACTTC
TRBD2	TRBV19	-	TRBJ2-7	CSTASGLTYEQYF	TGTAGCACGGCTAGCGGGCTTACCTACGAGCAGTACTTC
-	TRBV14	-	TRBJ2-1	CASSPFSGYNEQFF	TGTGCCAGCAGCCCCTTTAGCGGTTACAATGAGCAGTTCTTC
-	TRBV5-1	-	TRBJ2-7	CASSWDVSYEQYF	TGCGCCAGCAGCTGGGACGTTTCCTACGAGCAGTACTTC
-	TRBV5-5	few	TRBJ1-5	CASSLEGNNQPQHF	TGTGCCAGCAGCTTGGAAGGGAACAATCAGCCCCAGCATTTT
-	TRBV9	-	TRBJ2-3	CASSVGGSTDTQYF	TGTGCCAGCAGCGTAGGAGGTAGCACAGATACGCAGTATTTT
-	TRBV6-1	few	TRBJ2-7	CASSEPPRREQYF	TGTGCCAGCAGTGAACCGCCGCGGCGCGAGCAGTACTTC
-	TRBV11-2	-	TRBJ2-3	CASSFAGDTQYF	TGTGCCAGCAGCTTTGCAGGAGATACGCAGTATTTT
-	TRBV15	many	TRBJ2-7	CATSAEQYF	TGTGCCACCAGCGCCGAGCAGTACTTC
-	TRBV6-4	few	TRBJ2-2	CASSEGEETGELFF	TGTGCCAGCAGTGAGGGGGAGGAGACCGGGGAGCTGTTTTTT
-	TRBV5-1	-	TRBJ1-1	CASSLHETNTEAFF	TGCGCCAGCAGTCTCCACGAGACGAACACTGAAGCTTTCTTT
TRBD1	TRBV9	few	TRBJ2-1	CASSERTGGTRNEQFF	TGTGCCAGCAGCGAGAGGACAGGGGGCACGAGGAATGAGCAGTTCTTC
-	TRBV27	-	TRBJ2-1	CASSLSPMNEQFF	TGTGCCAGCAGTTTATCGCCCATGAATGAGCAGTTCTTC
-	TRBV11-2	-	TRBJ2-5	CASSLVTGRQETQYF	TGTGCCAGCAGCTTAGTGACGGGCAGGCAAGAGACCCAGTACTTC